These T cell receptor beta chains were read from a single sample in a study of T-cell reconstitution after alpha-beta-depleted transplantation in children. TCRdb re-called the PCR reads through MiXCR, storing one row per CDR3 protein. The table lists tens of thousands of distinct CDR3 sequences, 4.9% of them singletons, with about 19% in the top ten. Sequencing was performed on PBMCs, mostly from graft donor cells, taken 180 days after TCRalphabeta/CD19-depleted stem cell transplant. All receptors come from a boy under two years old who had a stem cell transplant for acute myeloid leukemia, so the T cells may come from the graft donor. The CDR3 runs from the conserved cysteine through the conserved F or W. Fields, in order: D gene, V gene, clone size, J gene, CDR3 protein, CDR3 DNA. A D gene is named only where the DNA matches it firmly. Size tells how often a clone was seen (once, few, many) or the class of an expanded clone, and some rows leave it out.

d_gene: TRBD1
v_gene: TRBV7-9
abundance: many
j_gene: TRBJ2-1
CDR3aa: CASSSRDRASYNEQFF
CDR3nt: TGTGCCAGCAGCAGCCGGGACAGGGCCTCCTACAATGAGCAGTTCTTC

d_gene: -
v_gene: TRBV4-3
abundance: many
j_gene: TRBJ2-5
CDR3aa: CASSQRGGTQYF
CDR3nt: TGCGCCAGCAGCCAACGGGGCGGGACCCAGTACTTC

d_gene: -
v_gene: TRBV7-8
abundance: many
j_gene: TRBJ2-3
CDR3aa: CASSPSTGDTQYF
CDR3nt: TGTGCCAGCAGTCCAAGCACGGGGGATACGCAGTATTTT

d_gene: -
v_gene: TRBV23-1
abundance: -
j_gene: TRBJ2-5
CDR3aa: CASSQWSGEETQYF
CDR3nt: TGCGCCAGCAGTCAATGGTCAGGGGAGGAGACCCAGTACTTC

d_gene: -
v_gene: TRBV29-1
abundance: -
j_gene: TRBJ2-2
CDR3aa: CTVPQGANTGELFF
CDR3nt: TGCACCGTGCCCCAGGGTGCGAACACCGGGGAGCTGTTTTTT

d_gene: TRBD2
v_gene: TRBV3-1
abundance: many
j_gene: TRBJ2-2
CDR3aa: CASSSRLAGGPGELFF
CDR3nt: TGTGCCAGCAGCTCCCGACTAGCGGGGGGGCCCGGGGAGCTGTTTTTT

d_gene: TRBD1
v_gene: TRBV19
abundance: many
j_gene: TRBJ1-2
CDR3aa: CASSTGQGALGYGYTF
CDR3nt: TGTGCCAGTAGTACCGGACAGGGGGCGCTTGGCTATGGCTACACCTTC

d_gene: TRBD2
v_gene: TRBV11-2
abundance: many
j_gene: TRBJ2-1
CDR3aa: CASSHAGLADNEQFF
CDR3nt: TGTGCCAGCAGTCATGCGGGACTAGCGGACAATGAGCAGTTCTTC

d_gene: -
v_gene: TRBV20-1
abundance: many
j_gene: TRBJ1-5
CDR3aa: CSAERERNQPQHF
CDR3nt: TGCAGTGCAGAGAGGGAGAGAAATCAGCCCCAGCATTTT

d_gene: -
v_gene: TRBV4-3
abundance: many
j_gene: TRBJ2-7
CDR3aa: CASSQEWVRDGYYEQYF
CDR3nt: TGCGCCAGCAGCCAAGAGTGGGTCCGGGACGGCTACTACGAGCAGTACTTC

d_gene: -
v_gene: TRBV12-3/TRBV12-4
abundance: many
j_gene: TRBJ2-2
CDR3aa: CASSQGLHTTELFF
CDR3nt: TGTGCCAGCAGTCAAGGACTACACACCACGGAGCTGTTTTTT

d_gene: TRBD2
v_gene: TRBV29-1
abundance: many
j_gene: TRBJ2-7
CDR3aa: CSVVHRTSGYEQYF
CDR3nt: TGCAGCGTTGTGCATCGGACTAGCGGGTACGAGCAGTACTTC

d_gene: -
v_gene: TRBV12-3/TRBV12-4
abundance: many
j_gene: TRBJ2-3
CDR3aa: CASSLRKPTDTQYF
CDR3nt: TGTGCCAGCAGTTTACGAAAGCCCACAGATACGCAGTATTTT

d_gene: -
v_gene: TRBV27
abundance: -
j_gene: TRBJ2-5
CDR3aa: CASSGWGAWETQYF
CDR3nt: TGTGCCAGCAGCGGATGGGGGGCCTGGGAGACCCAGTACTTC